Shown below are 27 T cell receptor beta chains from a single sample sequenced in a study of PD-L1 blockade in urothelial cancer. Specified time point: pretreatment peripheral blood. Assay: immunoSEQ multiplex PCR; the TCRdb copy retains only in-frame clones and omits some. Altogether 60,000 or so clones are present, approximately 81% being singletons, with the ten largest covering roughly 3.2%. The material was PBMCs, obtained around atezolizumab (anti-PD-L1) treatment. Source of these receptors: a man between 70 and 80 years old with urothelial cancer.

The chain combines TRBV7-9 with TRBJ2-1; D might be TRBD1 (6 bases). The germline V and J ends were trimmed by 0 bases and 8 bases, with 20 bases remaining between them. The CDR3 length is 17 residues. Germline V gene data show CDR1 as SEHNR and CDR2 as FQNEAQ (reference sequence). This CDR3 reads CASSLATGQGPNDEQFF. CDR3 DNA: TGTGCCAGCAGCTTAGCGACAGGTCAGGGTCCTAACGATGAGCAGTTCTTC.

The rearrangement links TRBV5-1 to TRBJ2-2, with D perhaps TRBD1 (5 bases). The V and J ends lost 3 bases and 0 bases respectively, with 15 bases between them. CDR1 and CDR2 (germline): SGHRS, YFSETQ. This CDR3 has 17 residues. This CDR3 is CASSSNPQGSNTGELFF. The DNA for the CDR3 is TGCGCCAGCAGCTCCAACCCCCAGGGTTCGAACACCGGGGAGCTGTTTTTT.

This chain connects TRBV11-2 to TRBJ1-2; 8 nucleotides line up with TRBD1. Germline V gene lookup returns CDR1 SGHAT and CDR2 FQNNGV. Losses at the gene ends were 3 bases for V and 2 bases for J; bases not matched to a gene: 8. The CDR3 has 16 amino acids. The CDR3 nucleotides are TGTGCCAGCAGCTTTACCTCAGGGGGCACAAACTATGGCTACACCTTC. This sequence encodes CASSFTSGGTNYGYTF.

The V gene is TRBV18, the J gene TRBJ1-2; D is possibly TRBD1 (5 bases). CDR1 and CDR2 from the germline V gene are KGHSH and LQKENI. V lost 5 bases, J lost 7 bases, and 14 bases lay in between. This CDR3 has 13 amino acids. CDR3 protein: CASSTPGVGGYTF. The CDR3 DNA is TGTGCCAGCTCAACCCCGGGGGTGGGTGGCTACACCTTC.

The chain carries TRBV4-2 and TRBJ2-1; D is ambiguous. The ends were cut back, 4 bases at V and 0 bases at J, with 7 bases in the middle. Looked up from germline, CDR1 is LGHNA and CDR2 is YNFKEQ. CDR3 length equals 14 residues. CDR3 region: CASSPVGSYNEQFF. In nucleotides, the CDR3 is TGTGCCAGCAGCCCGGTCGGCTCCTACAATGAGCAGTTCTTC.

The rearrangement links TRBV9 to TRBJ1-5, with D maybe TRBD1 (5 bases). Germline CDR1 SGDLS, CDR2 YYNGEE. The length of the CDR3 is 15 residues. The germline V and J ends were trimmed by 0 bases and 1 base, with 8 bases remaining between them. CDR3 loop: CASSVDAGSNQPQHF. As DNA, the CDR3 is TGTGCCAGCAGCGTAGACGCAGGGAGCAATCAGCCCCAGCATTTT.

This clone came up once. The chain employs TRBV27 and TRBJ2-7, with TRBD2 identical over 7 bases. Germline V gene data show CDR1 as MNHEY and CDR2 as SMNVEV (reference sequence). The CDR3 is made up of 15 amino acids. V was clipped by 0 bases and J by 3 bases; unmatched bases: 5. The CDR3 DNA is TGTGCCAGCAGTTTATCGAAGGGAGGGGACTACGAGCAGTACTTC. Residues: CASSLSKGGDYEQYF.

This clone was observed a few times. This chain links TRBV28 with TRBJ2-5; TRBD2 matches at 13 bases. Germline assignment: CDR1 MDHEN and CDR2 SYDVKM. After removal of 4 bases from V and 5 bases from J, the junction contained 16 bases not matched to a gene. This CDR3 is 19 amino acids long. The CDR3 DNA reads as TGTGCCAGCAGTTCGCCATATACCGGGACTAGCGGGAAAGGGGAGACCCAGTACTTC. It specifies CASSSPYTGTSGKGETQYF.

This clone was counted a few times. The CDR3 here is CASRLGTSEYQPQHF. In DNA form, the CDR3 reads TGCGCCAGCAGGCTGGGGACATCGGAGTATCAGCCCCAGCATTTT. The chain has TRBV4-1 and TRBJ1-5; tentative D call: TRBD1 (6 bases). CDR3 size: 15 residues. From germline, CDR1 is MGHRA and CDR2 YSYEKL. With 6 bases removed from V and 5 bases from J, the gap between germline ends came to 17 bases.

This chain connects TRBV7-2 to TRBJ1-1; 7 positions match TRBD1. CDR3 length: 15 amino acids. V was clipped by 4 bases and J by 5 bases; unmatched bases: 10. Germline-derived CDR1 and CDR2 are SGHTA and FQGNSA. Here the CDR3 DNA reads TGTGCCAGCAGCTCGCGGACAGGCCCGGGAACTGAAGCTTTCTTT. It translates to CASSSRTGPGTEAFF.

The gene calls are TRBV28 and TRBJ2-7, with 7 bases identical to TRBD2. The V and J ends lost 8 bases and 0 bases, in that order; junction bases with no gene match: 4. Germline V lookup: CDR1 MDHEN, CDR2 SYDVKM. This CDR3 has 13 residues. CDR3 DNA sequence: TGTGCCAGCCACTCTAGCGGCTCCTACGAGCAGTACTTC. The encoded protein is CASHSSGSYEQYF.

The chain links TRBV6-1 to TRBJ2-5; TRBD1 agrees at 8 bases. The CDR3 consists of 15 residues. The V segment lost 5 bases and the J segment 5 bases; nucleotides outside the gene matches: 10. CDR1 is MNHNS, CDR2 SASEGT, per germline. CDR3: CASSRRQGMVETQYF. The CDR3 DNA follows: TGTGCCAGCAGTAGAAGACAGGGGATGGTGGAGACCCAGTACTTC.

This chain links TRBV5-1 with TRBJ2-2; maybe TRBD2 (6 bases). The V and J ends lost 3 bases and 7 bases respectively, with 13 bases between them. Germline CDR1 reads SGHRS; CDR2 reads YFSETQ. CDR3 length: 14 residues. CDR3 protein: CASSSEGPRGELFF. The CDR3 nucleotides are TGCGCCAGCAGCTCGGAGGGCCCGCGCGGGGAGCTGTTTTTT.

V usage is TRBV5-8 and J usage is TRBJ1-5; 7 bases align to TRBD1. The length of the CDR3 is 16 residues. The junction had 10 bases not matched to a gene; V was cut back by 5 bases and J by 2 bases. CDR1 is SGHTS and CDR2 is YDEGEE in the germline V gene. The chain's CDR3 is CASSWDSPQGNQPQHF. The DNA of the CDR3 is TGTGCCAGCAGTTGGGACAGCCCCCAAGGCAATCAGCCCCAGCATTTT. The variable domain in full, completed from reference TRBV5-8 and TRBJ1-5, reads EAGVTQSPTHLIKTRGQQATLRCSPISGHTSVYWYQQALGLGLQFLLWYDEGEERNRGNFPPRFSGRQFPNYSSELNVNALELEDSALYLCASSWDSPQGNQPQHFGDGTRLSIL.

The V call is TRBV19, the J call TRBJ1-1; tentative D call: TRBD1 (5 bases). V was shortened by 5 bases and J by 1 base, with 11 bases between the two germline ends. From germline, CDR1 is LNHDA and CDR2 SQIVND (reference sequence). This CDR3 contains 14 residues. The CDR3 bases are TGTGCCAGTAGTCCCCTGGACAAGAACACTGAAGCTTTCTTT. This sequence encodes CASSPLDKNTEAFF.

The chain carries TRBV5-1 and TRBJ2-7; 8 bases align to TRBD1. The germline V gene has CDR1 SGHRS and CDR2 YFSETQ. The CDR3 is 17 residues long. J gave up 0 bases and V 0 bases, and 8 bases lay outside the gene matches. In DNA form, the CDR3 reads TGCGCCAGCAGCTTGGGGCCCCCTACAGGGGGCTCCTACGAGCAGTACTTC. It yields the protein CASSLGPPTGGSYEQYF.

The chain has TRBV2 and TRBJ2-7; TRBD2 matches 10 bases. Per the germline V gene, CDR1 is SNHLY and CDR2 is FYNNEI. After removal of 6 bases from V and 0 bases from J, the junction contained 5 bases not matched to a gene. The CDR3 sequence is 15 residues long. The CDR3 protein is CASRAGTSASYEQYF. In DNA form, the CDR3 reads TGTGCCAGCAGGGCCGGGACTAGCGCCTCCTACGAGCAGTACTTC. The full variable domain, rest sourced from reference TRBV2 and TRBJ2-7, is EPEVTQTPSHQVTQMGQEVILRCVPISNHLYFYWYRQILGQKVEFLVSFYNNEISEKSEIFDDQFSVERPDGSNFTLKIRSTKLEDSAMYFCASRAGTSASYEQYFGPGTRLTVT.

This rearrangement joins TRBV7-9 to TRBJ2-7, with 8 nucleotides matching TRBD2. The length of the CDR3 is 15 residues. Per the germline V gene, CDR1 is SEHNR and CDR2 is FQNEAQ (reference sequence). V shed 5 bases, J shed 0 bases, and the junction held 6 bases outside the gene matches. CDR3 protein: CASSPVGLGSYEQYF. The CDR3 region has the DNA TGTGCCAGCAGCCCGGTGGGACTAGGCTCCTACGAGCAGTACTTC.

The CDR3 region is CASSLKRGNTGELFF. Written as DNA, the CDR3 is TGTGCCAGCAGCTTAAAGCGGGGGAACACCGGGGAGCTGTTTTTT. The chain joins TRBV7-9 to TRBJ2-2, with 7 bases lining up with TRBD2. Unmatched junction bases numbered 1, after V lost 2 bases and J lost 1 base. CDR3 length: 15 residues. CDR1 is SEHNR and CDR2 is FQNEAQ in the germline V gene (reference sequence).

J is TRBJ2-5 and V is TRBV7-6; 7 bases match TRBD2. This CDR3 is 14 amino acids long. Germline CDR1 SGHVS, CDR2 FNYEAQ. V was clipped by 0 bases and J by 13 bases; unmatched bases: 11. The CDR3 protein is CASSLARELSPVYF. CDR3 nucleotides: TGTGCCAGCAGCTTAGCGCGGGAGCTGTCCCCGGTGTACTTC.

This clone was seen once. The J gene is TRBJ2-2, the V gene TRBV5-1, with D tentatively TRBD1 (6 bases). V dropped 4 bases and J dropped 1 base, with 11 bases sitting between them. Germline values: CDR1 SGHRS, CDR2 YFSETQ. The CDR3 runs to 15 residues. CDR3 region: CASSQGHRNTGELFF. CDR3 sequence (DNA): TGCGCCAGCAGCCAGGGACACAGGAACACCGGGGAGCTGTTTTTT.

V is TRBV29-1 and J is TRBJ1-1, with D possibly being TRBD1 (6 bases). The CDR3 spans 15 residues. Germline assignment: CDR1 SQVTM and CDR2 ANQGSEA. V shed 0 bases and J shed 4 bases, with 15 bases lying between them. Written as DNA, the CDR3 is TGCAGCGTTGAAGATCTGGGCAGGGGTAGCACTGAAGCTTTCTTT. This codes for CSVEDLGRGSTEAFF.

A single count supports this clone. This chain joins TRBV14 and TRBJ1-3; D is ambiguous. V was pared by 4 bases and J by 7 bases, with 14 bases between. Per germline, CDR1 SGHDN and CDR2 FVKESK. CDR3 length equals 14 residues. The CDR3 region is CASSLGQPLNTIYF. CDR3 sequence (DNA): TGTGCCAGCAGCCTGGGCCAGCCACTGAACACCATATATTTT.

CDR3 protein: CATVSGNTIYF. CDR3 coding DNA: TGTGCAACAGTCTCTGGAAACACCATATATTTT. The chain couples TRBV19 to TRBJ1-3, with unresolved D. Germline V gene sequence: CDR1 LNHDA, CDR2 SQIVND (reference sequence). CDR3 length: 11 residues.

This chain links TRBV7-9 with TRBJ1-1, with 8 bases identical to TRBD1. J gave up 4 bases and V 5 bases, and 12 bases lay outside the gene matches. The CDR3 loop spans 16 amino acids. Germline V lookup: CDR1 SEHNR, CDR2 FQNEAQ (reference sequence). The CDR3 nucleotides read TGTGCCAGCAGCCCCAGACCGACAGGGGCGAGCACTGAAGCTTTCTTT. Its translation is CASSPRPTGASTEAFF.

V is TRBV10-3 and J is TRBJ1-5; D possibly corresponds to TRBD1 (5 bases). The CDR3 loop spans 13 amino acids. V lost 11 bases and J lost 3, with 14 bases in between. Germline CDR1 and CDR2: ENHRY and SYGVKD. The CDR3 is CAHQGAPNQPQHF. The CDR3 nucleotides read TGTGCCCATCAAGGGGCCCCCAATCAGCCCCAGCATTTT.

The gene calls are TRBV6-1 and TRBJ2-2; 14 bases match TRBD2. CDR1 is MNHNS, CDR2 SASEGT, per germline. V shed 4 bases, J shed 0 bases, and the junction held 7 bases outside the gene matches. CDR3 length: 19 amino acids. The DNA for the CDR3 is TGTGCCAGCAGTGGACTAGCGGGAGGGCCCCACGCGAACACCGGGGAGCTGTTTTTT. Residues: CASSGLAGGPHANTGELFF.